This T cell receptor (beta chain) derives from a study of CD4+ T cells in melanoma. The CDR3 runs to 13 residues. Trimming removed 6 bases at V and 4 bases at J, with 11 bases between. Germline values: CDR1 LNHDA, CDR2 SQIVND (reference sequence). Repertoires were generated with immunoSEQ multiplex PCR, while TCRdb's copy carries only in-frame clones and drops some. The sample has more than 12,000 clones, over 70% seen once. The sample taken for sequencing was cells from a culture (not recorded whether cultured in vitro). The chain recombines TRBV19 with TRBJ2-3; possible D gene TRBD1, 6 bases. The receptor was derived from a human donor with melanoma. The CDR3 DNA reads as TGTGCCAGTAGAGGGACACAGGCAGATACGCAGTATTTT. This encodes CASRGTQADTQYF.